This T cell receptor (beta chain) comes out of a study of identical twins. General study results and limits: Sequences that were out-of-frame, alpha and twin-shared displayed an excess of low generation probability. Abundant beta clonotypes from cord blood bore fewer insertions; memory repertoires lacked this pattern. Invariant MAIT and iNKT cells could partly confound zero-insertion analyses.

For this clonotype: What it binds is not known.

Trimming pared 6 bases from V and 0 bases from J, leaving 10 bases between. The CDR3 contains 13 residues. Germline V lookup: CDR1 DFQATT, CDR2 SNEGSKA (reference sequence). Each cDNA held unique molecular identifiers, and template switching gave it a universal primer site. TCRdb passed the 5' RACE reads through MiXCR, listing each CDR3 protein once. The table has hundreds of thousands of distinct CDR3 sequences, approximately 6% seen once. This sequence joins TRBV20-1 and TRBJ2-3; D remains unclear. The specimen sequenced was naive T cells sorted from blood. This receptor was obtained from a man aged 18-30 years in good health. The CDR3 DNA reads TGCAGTGCCCAAATCAGAAGCACAGATACGCAGTATTTT. Translation gives CSAQIRSTDTQYF.